This T cell receptor beta chain is from a study of T-cell memory formation after mild COVID-19. Study in general: For the most part, TCR clusters were specific to one donor.

As regards this clonotype: Its antigen is undetermined.

Via MiXCR, TCRdb re-called the 5' RACE reads, giving one row per CDR3 protein. The sample has fewer than 400,000 distinct CDR3 sequences; approximately 15% are singletons. Overall study results and limits: Those CD4+ clones that contracted were mainly in CM and EM (CD8+ ones in EMRA). Researchers found some responding clones in pre-infection memory, a sign that cross-reactive memory joined.

Input material: PBMCs or a T cell subset sorted from them (not recorded which). The origin of this receptor is a man in his late teens or twenties who had mild COVID-19 (a few samples of this study predate the infection). Cell type and time point are not known.

As DNA, the CDR3 is TGTGCCAGCAGTTTTGGGACAGGGGGAGACACTGAAGCTTTCTTT. Translation: CASSFGTGGDTEAFF. The chain joins TRBV6-2 or TRBV6-3 to TRBJ1-1, with TRBD1 matching 11 bases. V dropped 4 bases and J dropped 3; count of bases not matched to a gene: 4. Germline CDR1 and CDR2: MNHEY and SVGEGT. CDR3 length equals 15 residues.